Sequencing of this TCR beta chain was carried out in a study of identical twins. This CDR3 contains 16 residues. CDR1 is MGHRA and CDR2 is YSYEKL in the germline V gene. The V gene lost 0 bases and the J gene lost 3 bases, with 13 bases spanning the gap. Through template switching, a universal primer site was introduced, and the cDNA contained unique molecular identifiers. Via MiXCR, TCRdb re-called the 5' RACE reads, giving one row per CDR3 protein. The table has hundreds of thousands of distinct CDR3 sequences, around 20% seen once. The sample also formed part of further work on T cells expressing NK-cell markers.

The chain employs TRBV4-1 and TRBJ2-3; tentatively, D is TRBD1 or TRBD2 (5 bases each). Sequenced input: PBMCs. The sequence was obtained from a woman between 18 and 29 years old in good health. CDR3 sequence reads: CASSQEEAGNTDTQYF. Here the CDR3 DNA reads TGCGCCAGCAGCCAAGAGGAGGCAGGGAATACAGATACGCAGTATTTT.